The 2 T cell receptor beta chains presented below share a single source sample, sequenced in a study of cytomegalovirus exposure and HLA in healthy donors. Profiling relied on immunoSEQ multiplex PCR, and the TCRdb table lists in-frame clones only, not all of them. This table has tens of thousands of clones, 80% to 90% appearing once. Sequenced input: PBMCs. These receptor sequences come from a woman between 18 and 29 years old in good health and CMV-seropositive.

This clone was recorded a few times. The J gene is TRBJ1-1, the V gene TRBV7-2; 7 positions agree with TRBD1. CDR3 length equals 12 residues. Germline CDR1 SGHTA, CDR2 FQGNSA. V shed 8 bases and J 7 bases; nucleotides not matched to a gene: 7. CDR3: CASRQGVVEAFF. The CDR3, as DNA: TGTGCCAGCCGTCAGGGGGTGGTTGAAGCTTTCTTT. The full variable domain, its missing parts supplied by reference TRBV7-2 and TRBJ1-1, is GAGVSQSPSNKVTEKGKDVELRCDPISGHTALYWYRQSLGQGLEFLIYFQGNSAPDKSGLPSDRFSAERTGGSVSTLTIQRTQQEDSAVYLCASRQGVVEAFFGQGTRLTVV.

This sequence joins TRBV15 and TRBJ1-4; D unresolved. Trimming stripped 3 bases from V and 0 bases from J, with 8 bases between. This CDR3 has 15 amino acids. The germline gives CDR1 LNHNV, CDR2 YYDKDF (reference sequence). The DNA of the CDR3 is TGTGCCACCAGCAGCCGAAGAGCAACTAATGAAAAACTGTTTTTT. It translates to CATSSRRATNEKLFF.